The rows below give T cell receptor beta chains drawn from one sample of a study of control samples from healthy donors and cancer patients. Measured with immunoSEQ multiplex PCR; TCRdb has only the in-frame clones, and not every one. The sample lists about 410,000 clones, 75% to 95% occurring once. The sample consisted of PBMCs. These receptors were taken from a man aged 35 to 55 with head and neck cancer. Each CDR3 is given with its conserved first and last residue. The D gene is left open where the match is weak. Only part of the rows carry a size: once, few, many, or a class if the clone is expanded.

NA	TRBV18	NA	TRBJ2-2	CASSRAGTGDNTGELFF	TGTGCCAGCTCACGGGCCGGGACTGGGGATAACACCGGGGAGCTGTTTTTT
NA	TRBV11-2	NA	TRBJ1-2	CASSPGAPLYGYTF	TGTGCCAGCAGCCCTGGGGCTCCCCTCTATGGCTACACCTTC
NA	TRBV2	NA	TRBJ1-5	CASILDRGHQPQHF	NA
NA	TRBV7-2	NA	TRBJ2-5	CASSLKGRPQETQYF	TGTGCCAGCAGCTTAAAGGGCAGACCCCAAGAGACCCAGTACTTC
TRBD1	TRBV4-2	NA	TRBJ1-2	CASSPTGVGGLYGYTF	TGTGCCAGCAGCCCGACAGGGGTGGGGGGTCTCTATGGCTACACCTTC
NA	TRBV6-5	NA	TRBJ2-7	CASSYSRGLGGEQYF	TGTGCCAGCAGTTACTCGAGAGGGCTGGGGGGCGAGCAGTACTTC
TRBD1	TRBV3-1/TRBV3-2	NA	TRBJ1-3	CASSAGTGGKTGNTIYF	TGTGCCAGCAGCGCCGGGACAGGGGGTAAAACTGGAAACACCATATATTTT
NA	TRBV6-5	NA	TRBJ1-3	CASTPTVSGNTIYF	TGTGCCAGCACCCCGACAGTCTCTGGAAACACCATATATTTT
TRBD1	TRBV15	few	TRBJ2-3	CATSPQVRTGGTDTQYF	TGTGCCACCAGCCCCCAAGTTAGGACAGGGGGCACAGATACGCAGTATTTT
TRBD1	TRBV11-2	NA	TRBJ1-1	CASSSRDRGTEAFF	TGTGCCAGCAGCTCCCGGGACAGGGGGACTGAAGCTTTCTTT
NA	TRBV12-3/TRBV12-4	NA	TRBJ2-1	CASCPSGDEQFF	TGTGCCAGCTGCCCATCGGGCGATGAGCAGTTCTTC
NA	TRBV7-8	few	TRBJ1-5	CASSLDDANNQPQHF	TGTGCCAGCAGCTTAGATGATGCGAACAATCAGCCCCAGCATTTT
NA	TRBV6-4	few	TRBJ1-2	CASSEGGARGYTF	TGTGCCAGCAGTGAGGGGGGGGCGCGCGGCTACACCTTC
TRBD1	TRBV15	NA	TRBJ1-5	CATSRRTGENQPQHF	TGTGCCACCAGCAGACGGACAGGGGAAAATCAGCCCCAGCATTTT
TRBD1	TRBV7-6	few	TRBJ1-1	CASSPGTGANTEAFF	TGTGCCAGCAGCCCCGGGACAGGGGCGAACACTGAAGCTTTCTTT
TRBD1	TRBV4-3	NA	TRBJ2-1	CASSLLPGQGKDEQFF	TGCGCCAGCAGCCTTTTACCGGGACAGGGCAAGGATGAGCAGTTCTTC
NA	TRBV6-1	NA	TRBJ1-3	CASSEVRYSGNTIYF	TGTGCCAGCAGTGAAGTCAGGTACTCTGGAAACACCATATATTTT
NA	TRBV6-5	NA	TRBJ2-3	CASSSQGGLTDTQYF	TGTGCCAGCAGTTCGCAGGGCGGCCTCACAGATACGCAGTATTTT
NA	TRBV7-8	NA	TRBJ2-6	CASSLAAGLSGANVLTF	TGTGCCAGCAGCTTAGCCGCAGGGTTGAGCGGGGCCAACGTCCTGACTTTC
TRBD1	TRBV3-1/TRBV3-2	few	TRBJ2-1	CASSQGRQGAYNEQFF	TGTGCCAGCAGCCAGGGTCGACAGGGGGCGTATAATGAGCAGTTCTTC
NA	TRBV30	NA	TRBJ1-2	CAWIPGIRANYGYTF	TGTGCCTGGATACCAGGGATCAGAGCTAACTATGGCTACACCTTC
TRBD1	TRBV6-6	NA	TRBJ2-2	CASAPDRGITGELFF	TGTGCCAGCGCCCCGGACAGGGGGATCACCGGGGAGCTGTTTTTT
NA	TRBV6-5	NA	TRBJ2-7	CASSYYPGLSYEQYF	TGTGCCAGCAGTTACTATCCGGGACTTTCCTACGAGCAGTACTTC
NA	TRBV6-4	NA	TRBJ1-5	CASSQEGEGQPQHF	TGTGCCAGCAGTCAAGAGGGGGAGGGTCAGCCCCAGCATTTT
TRBD2	TRBV5-1	NA	TRBJ2-7	CASSSLAGESYEQYF	TGCGCCAGCAGCTCCCTTGCGGGAGAATCCTACGAGCAGTACTTC
TRBD2	TRBV5-1	NA	TRBJ2-1	CASRPGGSSYNEQFF	TGCGCCAGCAGGCCCGGGGGGAGCTCCTACAATGAGCAGTTCTTC
NA	TRBV19	NA	TRBJ1-6	CASSIDLAMRSPLHF	TGTGCCAGTAGTATAGATCTCGCCATGCGGTCACCCCTCCACTTT
NA	TRBV5-1	NA	TRBJ1-1	CASSLERGAGTEAFF	TGCGCCAGCAGCTTGGAGCGGGGGGCGGGCACTGAAGCTTTCTTT
NA	TRBV5-1	NA	TRBJ1-1	CASSPPGPEAFF	TGCGCCAGCAGCCCCCCGGGGCCTGAAGCTTTCTTT
NA	TRBV7-2	NA	TRBJ2-3	CASSFLRGASTDTQYF	TGTGCCAGCAGCTTCCTGCGAGGTGCTAGCACAGATACGCAGTATTTT
NA	TRBV27	NA	TRBJ1-2	CASSLAVHNYGYTF	TGTGCCAGCAGTTTAGCCGTCCATAACTATGGCTACACCTTC
NA	TRBV3-1/TRBV3-2	NA	TRBJ2-5	CASNGPVGAGTQYF	TGTGCCAGCAATGGACCGGTAGGGGCAGGGACCCAGTACTTC
NA	TRBV7-2	NA	TRBJ2-5	CASSIRGYQETQYF	TGTGCCAGCAGCATACGGGGGTACCAAGAGACCCAGTACTTC
NA	TRBV11-2	NA	TRBJ2-7	CASSLGLGWSEQYF	TGTGCCAGCAGCTTAGGGCTAGGGTGGAGCGAGCAGTACTTC
NA	TRBV6-5	once	TRBJ2-1	CASSYSGGSGYNEQFF	TGTGCCAGCAGTTACTCCGGCGGTAGCGGCTACAATGAGCAGTTCTTC
NA	TRBV5-6	NA	TRBJ1-1	CASSLRGVSPTEAFF	TGTGCCAGCAGCTTGAGGGGGGTCAGCCCTACTGAAGCTTTCTTT
NA	TRBV12-3/TRBV12-4	NA	TRBJ1-1	CVTGRKYTEAFF	TGTGTCACGGGGAGGAAGTACACTGAAGCTTTCTTT
NA	TRBV6-2/TRBV6-3	NA	TRBJ2-1	CASSSALESLYNEQFF	TGTGCCAGCAGTTCCGCCCTTGAGAGCCTTTACAATGAGCAGTTCTTC
NA	TRBV5-6	NA	TRBJ2-1	CASRGPTVLYNEQFF	TGTGCCAGCAGAGGCCCCACGGTTTTATACAATGAGCAGTTCTTC
NA	TRBV6-1	NA	TRBJ1-1	CASSEAQRNTEAFF	TGTGCCAGCAGTGAAGCGCAGAGGAACACTGAAGCTTTCTTT
NA	TRBV5-1	NA	TRBJ2-7	CASSNVDRDNSYEQYF	TGCGCCAGCAGCAACGTGGACAGAGATAATTCCTACGAGCAGTACTTC
NA	TRBV11-2	NA	TRBJ1-1	CASSLGGVPNTEAFF	TGTGCCAGCAGCTTAGGCGGGGTTCCGAACACTGAAGCTTTCTTT
NA	TRBV6-1	NA	TRBJ2-7	CASSQGGQSSSYEQYF	TGTGCCAGCAGTCAAGGAGGACAGTCCTCTTCCTACGAGCAGTACTTC
NA	TRBV30	NA	TRBJ1-1	CAWGTFTEAFF	TGTGCCTGGGGTACCTTCACTGAAGCTTTCTTT
NA	TRBV4-3	NA	TRBJ1-2	CASSRGAGSHGYTF	TGCGCCAGCAGCCGCGGCGCAGGATCCCATGGCTACACCTTC
NA	TRBV6-4	NA	TRBJ1-1	CASSDGLGAAFF	TGTGCCAGCAGTGACGGCCTCGGTGCAGCTTTCTTT
NA	TRBV12-3/TRBV12-4	NA	TRBJ2-7	CASSLVGSGEQYF	TGTGCCAGCAGTTTAGTTGGGTCGGGCGAGCAGTACTTC
TRBD1	TRBV11-2	NA	TRBJ2-7	CASRQTGVWREQYF	TGTGCCAGCAGACAAACAGGGGTATGGCGCGAGCAGTACTTC
NA	TRBV7-9	NA	TRBJ2-1	CASSTKVRDSYNEQFF	TGTGCCAGCAGCACGAAAGTGAGAGACTCCTACAATGAGCAGTTCTTC
NA	TRBV11-3	NA	TRBJ2-5	CASSPSPISSGAQYF	TGTGCCAGCAGCCCGTCTCCGATCTCTTCTGGGGCCCAGTACTTC
NA	TRBV5-6	NA	TRBJ2-7	CASSFDGSYEQYF	TGTGCCAGCAGCTTTGATGGTAGCTACGAGCAGTACTTC
TRBD1	TRBV27	NA	TRBJ1-5	CASRHRTGGNQPQHF	TGTGCCAGCCGCCACAGGACAGGCGGCAATCAGCCCCAGCATTTT
NA	TRBV6-5	NA	TRBJ2-5	CASSKYQETQYF	TGTGCCAGCAGCAAGTACCAAGAGACCCAGTACTTC
NA	TRBV27	NA	TRBJ1-6	CASSFGEGSPLHF	TGTGCCAGCAGTTTCGGGGAAGGGTCACCCCTCCACTTT
NA	TRBV30	NA	TRBJ2-7	CAWSVGQGTTQQYF	TGTGCCTGGAGTGTAGGCCAGGGCACCACCCAGCAGTACTTC
NA	TRBV7-6	NA	TRBJ1-3	CASSPDPGRPRNTIYF	TGTGCCAGCAGCCCAGACCCAGGGCGTCCCCGAAACACCATATATTTT